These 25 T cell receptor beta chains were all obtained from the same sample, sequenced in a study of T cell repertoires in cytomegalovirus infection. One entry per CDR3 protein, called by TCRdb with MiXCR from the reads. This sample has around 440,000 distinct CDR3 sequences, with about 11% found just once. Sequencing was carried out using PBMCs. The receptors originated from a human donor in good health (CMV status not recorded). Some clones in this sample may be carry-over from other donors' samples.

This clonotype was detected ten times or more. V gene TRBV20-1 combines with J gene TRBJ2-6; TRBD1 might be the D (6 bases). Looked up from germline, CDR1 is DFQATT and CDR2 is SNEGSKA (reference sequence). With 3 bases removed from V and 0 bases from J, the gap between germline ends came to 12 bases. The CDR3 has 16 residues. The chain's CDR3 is CSASLGTFSGANVLTF. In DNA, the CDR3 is TGCAGTGCTAGTCTTGGGACATTCTCTGGGGCCAACGTCCTGACTTTC.

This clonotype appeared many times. Written as DNA, the CDR3 is TGTGCCAGCAGCTCTAGCGGGATACCCTACGAGCAGTACTTC. Amino acid sequence: CASSSSGIPYEQYF. This chain connects TRBV7-2 to TRBJ2-7; TRBD2 matches 9 bases. The germline CDR1 and CDR2 sequences are SGHTA and FQGNSA. CDR3 length: 14 residues. Trimming at V came to 4 bases and at J to 2 bases, leaving 3 bases not matched to a gene.

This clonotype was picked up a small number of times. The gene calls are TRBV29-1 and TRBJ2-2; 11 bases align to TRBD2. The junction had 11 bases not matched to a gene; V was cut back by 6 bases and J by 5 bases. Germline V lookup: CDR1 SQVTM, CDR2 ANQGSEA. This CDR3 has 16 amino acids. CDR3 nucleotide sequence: TGCAGCGTCATCCCTAGCGGGAGGCTACAGACCGGGGAGCTGTTTTTT. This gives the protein CSVIPSGRLQTGELFF.

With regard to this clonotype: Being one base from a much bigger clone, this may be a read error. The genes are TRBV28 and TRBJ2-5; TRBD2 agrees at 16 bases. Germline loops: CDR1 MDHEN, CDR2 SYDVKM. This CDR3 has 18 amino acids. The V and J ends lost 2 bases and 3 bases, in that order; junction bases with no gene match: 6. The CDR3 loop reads CASSLRGLAGGEEETQYF. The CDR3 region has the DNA TGTGCCAGCAGTTTAAGGGGACTAGCGGGAGGGGAAGAAGAGACCCAGTACTTC.

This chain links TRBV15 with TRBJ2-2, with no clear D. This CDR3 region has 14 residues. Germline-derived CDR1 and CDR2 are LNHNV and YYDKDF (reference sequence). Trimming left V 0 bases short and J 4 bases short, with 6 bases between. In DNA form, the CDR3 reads TGTGCCACCAGCAGAGATCGGCGCACCGGGGAGCTGTTTTTT. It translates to CATSRDRRTGELFF.

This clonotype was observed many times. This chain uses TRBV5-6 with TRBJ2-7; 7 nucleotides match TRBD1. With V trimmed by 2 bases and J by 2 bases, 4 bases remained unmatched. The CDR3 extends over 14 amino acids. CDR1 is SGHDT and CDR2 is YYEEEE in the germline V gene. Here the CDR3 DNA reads TGTGCCAGCAGCTTCGGGACAGAAGCCTACGAGCAGTACTTC. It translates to CASSFGTEAYEQYF.

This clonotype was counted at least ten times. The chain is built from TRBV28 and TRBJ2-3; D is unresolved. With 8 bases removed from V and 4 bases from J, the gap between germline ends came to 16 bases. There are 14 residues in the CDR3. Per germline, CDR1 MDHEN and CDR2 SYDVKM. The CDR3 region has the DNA TGTGCCAGCCGTTCCCCGGGCGCCGCAGATACGCAGTATTTT. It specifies CASRSPGAADTQYF.

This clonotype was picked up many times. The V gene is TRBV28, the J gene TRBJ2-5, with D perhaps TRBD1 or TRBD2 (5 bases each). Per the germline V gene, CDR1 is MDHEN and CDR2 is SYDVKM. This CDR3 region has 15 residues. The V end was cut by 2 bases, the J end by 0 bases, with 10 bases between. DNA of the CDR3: TGTGCCAGCAGTTTAGGGGGAAAGTACCAAGAGACCCAGTACTTC. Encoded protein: CASSLGGKYQETQYF.

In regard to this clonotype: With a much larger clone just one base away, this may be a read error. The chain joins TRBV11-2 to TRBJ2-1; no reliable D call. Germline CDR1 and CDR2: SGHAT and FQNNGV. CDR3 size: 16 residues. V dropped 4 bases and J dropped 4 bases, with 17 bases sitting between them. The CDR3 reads CASSSSGPWGYNEQFF. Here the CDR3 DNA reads TGTGCCAGCAGCTCTTCCGGGCCATGGGGTTACAATGAGCAGTTCTTC.

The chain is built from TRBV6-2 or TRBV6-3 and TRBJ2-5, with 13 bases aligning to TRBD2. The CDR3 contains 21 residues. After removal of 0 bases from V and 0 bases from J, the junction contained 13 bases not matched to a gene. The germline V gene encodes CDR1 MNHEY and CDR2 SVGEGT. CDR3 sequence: CASSYSPLLAGGPKYQETQYF. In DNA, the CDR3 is TGTGCCAGCAGTTACTCCCCTTTACTAGCGGGAGGGCCGAAGTACCAAGAGACCCAGTACTTC.

The CDR3 nucleotides are TGTGCCAGCAGCGCGAACCGGGCTCCCCTGGGCGGTTCACCCCTCCACTTT. Its translation is CASSANRAPLGGSPLHF. The chain recombines TRBV9 with TRBJ1-6; D uncertain. Trimming shortened V by 3 bases and J by 9 bases, and 22 bases separated the two germline ends. Germline CDR1 SGDLS, CDR2 YYNGEE. CDR3 length equals 17 residues.

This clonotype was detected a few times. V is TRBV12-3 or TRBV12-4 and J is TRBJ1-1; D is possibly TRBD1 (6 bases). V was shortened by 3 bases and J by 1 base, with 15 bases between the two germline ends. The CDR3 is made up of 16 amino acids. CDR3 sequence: CASSFNFDRPNTEAFF. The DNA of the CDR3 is TGTGCCAGCAGTTTTAATTTCGACAGGCCGAACACTGAAGCTTTCTTT.

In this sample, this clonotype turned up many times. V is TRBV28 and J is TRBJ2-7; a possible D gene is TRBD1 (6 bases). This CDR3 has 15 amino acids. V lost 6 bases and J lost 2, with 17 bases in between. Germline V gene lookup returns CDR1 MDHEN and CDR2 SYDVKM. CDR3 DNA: TGTGCCAGCAGCCCTGGAGCCGGGACACCCTACGAGCAGTACTTC. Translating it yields CASSPGAGTPYEQYF.

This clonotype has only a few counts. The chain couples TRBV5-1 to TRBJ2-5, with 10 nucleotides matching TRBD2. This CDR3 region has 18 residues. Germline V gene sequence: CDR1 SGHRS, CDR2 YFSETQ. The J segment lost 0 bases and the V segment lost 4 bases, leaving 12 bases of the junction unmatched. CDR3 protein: CASSPQASGSIYQETQYF. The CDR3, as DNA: TGCGCCAGCAGCCCTCAGGCTAGCGGGAGTATATACCAAGAGACCCAGTACTTC.

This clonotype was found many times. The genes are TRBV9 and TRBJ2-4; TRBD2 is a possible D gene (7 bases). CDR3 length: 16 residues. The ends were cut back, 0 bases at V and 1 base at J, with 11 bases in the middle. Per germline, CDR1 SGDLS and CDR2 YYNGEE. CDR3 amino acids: CASSVGGGGAKNIQYF. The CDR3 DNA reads TGTGCCAGCAGCGTAGGGGGAGGGGGGGCCAAAAACATTCAGTACTTC.

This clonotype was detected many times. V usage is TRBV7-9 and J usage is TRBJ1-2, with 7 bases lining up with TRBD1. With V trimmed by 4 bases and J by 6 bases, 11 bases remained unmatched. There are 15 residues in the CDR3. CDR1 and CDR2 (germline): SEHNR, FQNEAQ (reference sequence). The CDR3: CASSSAGDRVDGYTF. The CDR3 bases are TGTGCCAGCAGCTCGGCAGGTGACAGGGTAGATGGCTACACCTTC. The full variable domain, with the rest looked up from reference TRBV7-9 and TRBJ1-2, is DTGVSQNPRHKITKRGQNVTFRCDPISEHNRLYWYRQTLGQGPEFLTYFQNEAQLEKSRLLSDRFSAERPKGSFSTLEIQRTEQGDSAMYLCASSSAGDRVDGYTFGSGTRLTVV.

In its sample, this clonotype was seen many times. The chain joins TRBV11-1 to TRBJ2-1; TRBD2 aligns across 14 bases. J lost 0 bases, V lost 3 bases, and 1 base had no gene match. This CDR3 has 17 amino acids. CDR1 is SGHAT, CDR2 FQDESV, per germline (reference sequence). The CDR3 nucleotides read TGTGCCAGCAGCTTGGGACTAGCGGGGGCCTCCTACAATGAGCAGTTCTTC. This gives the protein CASSLGLAGASYNEQFF.

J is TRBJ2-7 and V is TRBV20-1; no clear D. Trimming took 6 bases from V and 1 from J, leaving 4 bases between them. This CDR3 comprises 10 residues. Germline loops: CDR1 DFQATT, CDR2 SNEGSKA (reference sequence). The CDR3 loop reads CSAGSYEQYF. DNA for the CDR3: TGCAGTGCCGGGTCCTACGAGCAGTACTTC.

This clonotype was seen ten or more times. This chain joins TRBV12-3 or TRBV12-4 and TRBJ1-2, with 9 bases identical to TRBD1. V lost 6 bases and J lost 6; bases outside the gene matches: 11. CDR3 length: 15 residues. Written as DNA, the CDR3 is TGTGCCAGCAGCTCCGGGACAGGGATCACCCATGGCTACACCTTC. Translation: CASSSGTGITHGYTF.

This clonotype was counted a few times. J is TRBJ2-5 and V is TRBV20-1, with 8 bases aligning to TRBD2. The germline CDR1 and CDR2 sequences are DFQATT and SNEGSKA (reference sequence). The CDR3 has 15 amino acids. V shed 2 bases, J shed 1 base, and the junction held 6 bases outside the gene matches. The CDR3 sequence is CSARRPGGSQETQYF. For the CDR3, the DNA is TGCAGTGCTAGACGCCCGGGGGGGTCCCAAGAGACCCAGTACTTC.

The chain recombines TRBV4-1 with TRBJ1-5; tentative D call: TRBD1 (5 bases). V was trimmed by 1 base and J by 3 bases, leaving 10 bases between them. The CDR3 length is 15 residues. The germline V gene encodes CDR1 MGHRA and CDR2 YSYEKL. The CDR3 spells CASSQGSGNNQPQHF. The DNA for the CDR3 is TGCGCCAGCAGCCAAGGATCAGGGAACAATCAGCCCCAGCATTTT.

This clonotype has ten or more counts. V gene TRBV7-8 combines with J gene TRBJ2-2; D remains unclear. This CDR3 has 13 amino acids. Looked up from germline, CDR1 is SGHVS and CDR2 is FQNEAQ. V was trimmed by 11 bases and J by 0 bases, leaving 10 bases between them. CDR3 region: CALASTNTGELFF. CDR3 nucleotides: TGTGCCCTCGCCAGTACGAACACCGGGGAGCTGTTTTTT.

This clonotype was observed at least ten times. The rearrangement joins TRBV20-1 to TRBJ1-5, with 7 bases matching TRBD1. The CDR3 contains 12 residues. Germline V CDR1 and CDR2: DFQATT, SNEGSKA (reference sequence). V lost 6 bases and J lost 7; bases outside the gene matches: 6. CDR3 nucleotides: TGCAGTGCCCATTCAGGGGGACAGCCCCAGCATTTT. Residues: CSAHSGGQPQHF.

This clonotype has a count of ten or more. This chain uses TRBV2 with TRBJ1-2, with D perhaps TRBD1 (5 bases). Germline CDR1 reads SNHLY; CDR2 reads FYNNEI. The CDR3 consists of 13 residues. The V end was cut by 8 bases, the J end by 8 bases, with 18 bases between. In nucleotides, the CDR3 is TGTGCCAGCTGCCCAGGGAGACGCGGGGGCTACACCTTC. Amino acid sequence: CASCPGRRGGYTF.

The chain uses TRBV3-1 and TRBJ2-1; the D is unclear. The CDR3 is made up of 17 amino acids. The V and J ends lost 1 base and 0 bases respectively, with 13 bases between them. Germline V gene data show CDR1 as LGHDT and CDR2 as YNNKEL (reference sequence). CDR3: CASSQGTNHDSYNEQFF. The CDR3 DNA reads TGTGCCAGCAGCCAAGGAACTAATCATGACTCCTACAATGAGCAGTTCTTC.